These 30 T cell receptor beta chains originate from one sample sequenced in a study of T cells in Graves' hyperthyroidism and ophthalmopathy. RNA transcripts served as the template for amplifying TCR beta CDR3 regions. HTBI primers drove first-round RT-PCR of the TCR CDR3. TCRdb called the multiplex PCR reads again in MiXCR, with one record for every CDR3 protein. Among roughly 380,000 distinct CDR3 sequences, about a sixth were seen once, and the ten largest hold around 15%. Sequenced: blood. These receptors all stem from a woman aged 40-49 years with Graves' ophthalmopathy.

This chain links TRBV29-1 with TRBJ2-5; possibly TRBD1 for D (6 bases). V lost 4 bases and J lost 5, with 11 bases in between. Germline V gene sequence: CDR1 SQVTM, CDR2 ANQGSEA. This CDR3 spans 12 amino acids. CDR3 region: CSVGQGSETQYF. DNA of the CDR3: TGCAGCGTTGGTCAGGGGTCTGAGACCCAGTACTTC.

This clonotype occurred many times. The V call is TRBV27, the J call TRBJ2-7; 10 bases fit TRBD2. This CDR3 is 17 amino acids long. The V and J ends lost 5 bases and 2 bases, in that order; junction bases with no gene match: 12. Germline V gives CDR1 MNHEY, CDR2 SMNVEV (reference sequence). The CDR3, as DNA: TGTGCCAGCAGTCTCAGGCGGCTAGCGGGAGCTACCTACGAGCAGTACTTC. Its translation is CASSLRRLAGATYEQYF.

In this sample, this clonotype turned up many times. The V gene is TRBV28, the J gene TRBJ1-3; D might be TRBD1 (6 bases). Per the germline V gene, CDR1 is MDHEN and CDR2 is SYDVKM. The CDR3 is made up of 16 amino acids. Trimming left V 5 bases short and J 0 bases short, with 14 bases between. The CDR3 spells CASSVYRDNSGNTIYF. CDR3 coding DNA: TGTGCCAGCAGTGTATACCGGGACAACTCTGGAAACACCATATATTTT.

The rearrangement uses TRBV19 and TRBJ1-6, with D tentatively TRBD1 (5 bases). This CDR3 has 13 residues. CDR1 and CDR2 from the germline V gene are LNHDA and SQIVND (reference sequence). V was shortened by 10 bases and J by 9 bases, with 16 bases between the two germline ends. The chain's CDR3 is CAIKDNLSSPLHF. DNA of the CDR3: TGTGCCATTAAGGACAACTTGAGTTCACCCCTCCACTTT.

This clonotype was observed many times. The chain has TRBV28 and TRBJ1-6, with 7 positions matching TRBD1. V trimming: 6 bases; J trimming: 12 bases; junction bases outside the gene matches: 8. CDR1 and CDR2 from the germline V gene are MDHEN and SYDVKM. The CDR3 is made up of 13 amino acids. The CDR3 is CASRQGGAKPLHF. The DNA for the CDR3 is TGTGCCAGCAGGCAAGGGGGCGCTAAACCCCTCCACTTT.

This clonotype was observed many times. The rearrangement uses TRBV28 and TRBJ1-1, with a possible D match to TRBD1 (6 bases). Germline V gene lookup returns CDR1 MDHEN and CDR2 SYDVKM. CDR3 length equals 21 residues. The V gene lost 6 bases and the J gene lost 0 bases, with 32 bases spanning the gap. In DNA form, the CDR3 reads TGTGCCAGCAGCCGCCAAATCCACCAATTCCGGGACACCGTAGTGAACACTGAAGCTTTCTTT. Protein product: CASSRQIHQFRDTVVNTEAFF.

This clonotype was observed at least ten times. CDR3 sequence reads: CASSPRLSTNTEAFF. The CDR3 bases are TGTGCCAGCAGCCCGCGGCTCAGCACCAACACTGAAGCTTTCTTT. This chain joins TRBV27 and TRBJ1-1; no definite D call. There are 15 residues in the CDR3. The V end lost 6 bases, the J end lost 2 bases, and 16 bases lay between the germline ends. Looked up from germline, CDR1 is MNHEY and CDR2 is SMNVEV (reference sequence).

This clonotype showed up many times. This chain links TRBV3-1 with TRBJ2-5, with 11 bases identical to TRBD1. Germline V gives CDR1 LGHDT, CDR2 YNNKEL (reference sequence). The CDR3 has 16 residues. The V gene end was trimmed by 0 bases and the J gene end by 6 bases; junction bases not matched to a gene: 6. The CDR3 region is CASSQDRTGGRKTQYF. The CDR3, as DNA: TGTGCCAGCAGCCAAGATAGGACAGGGGGCAGGAAGACCCAGTACTTC.

This clonotype was picked up a small number of times. The chain employs TRBV6-4 and TRBJ2-5; TRBD2 matches 9 bases. The germline V gene encodes CDR1 MRHNA and CDR2 SNTAGT. V shed 4 bases and J 1 base; nucleotides not matched to a gene: 4. CDR3 length: 15 residues. In DNA form, the CDR3 reads TGTGCCAGCAGTGTTACGCGGGAGGGCCAAGAGACCCAGTACTTC. Translation: CASSVTREGQETQYF.

This clonotype was recorded at least ten times. This chain's CDR3 is CASSLDQVLYEQYF. In nucleotides, the CDR3 is TGTGCCAGCAGTTTGGACCAGGTACTCTACGAGCAGTACTTC. This rearrangement joins TRBV6-5 to TRBJ2-7; D unclear. Trimming removed 4 bases from V and 3 bases from J, with 13 bases in between. CDR3 length: 14 amino acids. Germline V gene lookup returns CDR1 MNHEY and CDR2 SVGAGI.

CDR3 amino acids: CASSAGPSYGYTF. The CDR3 DNA sequence: TGTGCCAGCAGTGCCGGGCCGAGCTATGGCTACACCTTC. This chain joins TRBV12-3 or TRBV12-4 and TRBJ1-2, with no clear D. Trimming stripped 5 bases from V and 4 bases from J, with 11 bases between. This CDR3 comprises 13 residues.

This clonotype was observed at least ten times. The V gene is TRBV7-2, the J gene TRBJ2-7, with 10 bases matching TRBD1. Trimming cost V 5 bases and J 2 bases; bases outside gene matches: 3. The V gene's germline CDR1 is SGHTA and CDR2 FQGNSA. The CDR3 runs 14 residues. In nucleotides, the CDR3 is TGTGCCAGCAGCCCGGACAGGGGGACCTACGAGCAGTACTTC. Translation: CASSPDRGTYEQYF.

Ten or more counts support this clonotype. The gene calls are TRBV12-3 or TRBV12-4 and TRBJ1-2, with TRBD1 identical over 8 bases. The CDR3 has 14 amino acids. Losses at the gene ends were 3 bases for V and 5 bases for J; bases not matched to a gene: 5. CDR3 DNA sequence: TGTGCCAGCAGTTTCGGGACAGGCTTGTATGGCTACACCTTC. This gives the protein CASSFGTGLYGYTF.

In its sample, this clonotype was seen many times. The chain combines TRBV20-1 with TRBJ1-6; D is unresolved. V was pared by 1 base and J by 5 bases, with 9 bases between. Germline-derived CDR1 and CDR2 are DFQATT and SNEGSKA (reference sequence). This CDR3 is 14 amino acids long. CDR3 coding DNA: TGCAGTGCTAGAGCGGCGGGTGATAATTCACCCCTCCACTTT. It is translated as CSARAAGDNSPLHF.

This clonotype occurred many times. The chain recombines TRBV12-3 or TRBV12-4 with TRBJ2-7; 9 bases align to TRBD2. The V gene end was trimmed by 3 bases and the J gene end by 1 base; junction bases not matched to a gene: 13. This CDR3 has 18 amino acids. CDR3 residues: CASSFVLEGLAGSYEQYF. For the CDR3, the DNA is TGTGCCAGCAGTTTTGTCTTGGAAGGGCTAGCGGGATCCTACGAGCAGTACTTC.

This clonotype occurred many times. The rearrangement joins TRBV10-1 to TRBJ2-2; no clear D. Germline loops: CDR1 WNHNN, CDR2 SYGVQD (reference sequence). The CDR3 consists of 12 residues. V was shortened by 2 bases and J by 7 bases, with 5 bases between the two germline ends. The CDR3 sequence is CASSEINGELFF. The CDR3, as DNA: TGCGCCAGCAGTGAGATCAACGGGGAGCTGTTTTTT.

This clonotype was observed many times. This chain connects TRBV6-2 or TRBV6-3 to TRBJ1-5; D gene ambiguous. The CDR3 has 12 residues. CDR1 MNHEY and CDR2 SVGEGT come from the germline V gene. The V end lost 8 bases, the J end lost 3 bases, and 8 bases lay between the germline ends. CDR3 residues: CASQSPNQPQHF. The CDR3 bases are TGTGCCAGCCAGAGCCCCAATCAGCCCCAGCATTTT.

There are many counts of this clonotype. The chain recombines TRBV11-1 with TRBJ1-1; TRBD1 agrees at 8 bases. The J segment lost 6 bases and the V segment lost 5 bases, leaving 2 bases of the junction unmatched. This CDR3 has 12 amino acids. Germline values: CDR1 SGHAT, CDR2 FQDESV (reference sequence). The CDR3 here is CASSPDRAEAFF. CDR3 nucleotide sequence: TGTGCCAGCAGCCCGGACAGGGCTGAAGCTTTCTTT.

This clonotype was detected ten times or more. This chain connects TRBV18 to TRBJ2-7; a possible D gene is TRBD1 (5 bases). CDR1 is KGHSH and CDR2 is LQKENI in the germline V gene. Trimming shortened V by 7 bases and J by 0 bases, and 10 bases separated the two germline ends. The CDR3 consists of 13 residues. CDR3 DNA: TGTGCCAGCTTAAAAGACAGCTCCTACGAGCAGTACTTC. It translates to CASLKDSSYEQYF.

The table lists this clonotype with many counts. J is TRBJ2-2 and V is TRBV2; no clear D gene. The CDR3 has 11 residues. Between the trimmed V and J ends, which lost 7 bases and 6 bases, there was a span of 6 bases. CDR1 and CDR2 from the germline V gene are SNHLY and FYNNEI. CDR3 residues: CASKSAGELFF. The CDR3 nucleotides are TGTGCCAGCAAATCGGCCGGGGAGCTGTTTTTT.

This clonotype showed up many times. The chain uses TRBV10-1 and TRBJ1-1; D is unresolved. The CDR3 consists of 14 residues. V lost 0 bases to trimming and J lost 5 bases, with 10 bases between them. CDR1 and CDR2 from the germline V gene are WNHNN and SYGVQD (reference sequence). The CDR3 DNA sequence: TGCGCCAGCAGTGAGTCGGGCAGGCTTACTGAAGCTTTCTTT. Translating gives CASSESGRLTEAFF.

This clonotype was recorded many times. This chain links TRBV28 with TRBJ2-7, with D perhaps TRBD1 (5 bases). V lost 11 bases, J lost 0 bases, and 11 bases lay in between. The V gene's germline CDR1 is MDHEN and CDR2 SYDVKM. The CDR3 length is 12 residues. CDR3: CAAGASSYEQYF. DNA for the CDR3: TGTGCCGCTGGGGCTAGCTCCTACGAGCAGTACTTC.

The V gene is TRBV28, the J gene TRBJ2-5; D is uncertain. The V and J ends lost 4 bases and 5 bases respectively, with 11 bases between them. CDR3 length: 13 amino acids. Germline CDR1 and CDR2: MDHEN and SYDVKM. CDR3 protein: CASSSITRETQYF. The CDR3 region has the DNA TGTGCCAGCAGTTCAATCACGAGGGAGACCCAGTACTTC. Filled out from reference TRBV28 and TRBJ2-5, the complete variable domain reads DVKVTQSSRYLVKRTGEKVFLECVQDMDHENMFWYRQDPGLGLRLIYFSYDVKMKEKGDIPEGYSVSREKKERFSLILESASTNQTSMYLCASSSITRETQYFGPGTRLLVL.

A word on this clonotype: A read error may explain this, as a much larger clone is one base away. The chain carries TRBV29-1 and TRBJ2-7; either TRBD1 or TRBD2 may fit D (5 bases each). Germline V gene lookup returns CDR1 SQVTM and CDR2 ANQGSEA. V was cut by 4 bases and J by 5 bases, with 12 bases left in between. The CDR3 spans 12 residues. CDR3 bases: TGCAGCGTTGTAGTTGGGACGGACGAGCAGTACTTC. Residues: CSVVVGTDEQYF.

This clonotype has a count of ten or more. The chain links TRBV12-3 or TRBV12-4 to TRBJ2-2; possibly TRBD1 or TRBD2 for D (7 bases each). The V gene lost 6 bases and the J gene lost 0 bases, with 14 bases spanning the gap. The CDR3 consists of 16 residues. CDR3 sequence (DNA): TGTGCCAGCAGGAGCGCAGGGGGGGCGAACACCGGGGAGCTGTTTTTT. Its translation: CASRSAGGANTGELFF.

This clonotype was seen many times. The rearrangement uses TRBV11-2 and TRBJ2-3; TRBD2 agrees at 13 bases. CDR3 length: 17 residues. With 5 bases clipped from V and 5 bases from J, the junction kept 10 bases outside the gene matches. Germline CDR1 is SGHAT and CDR2 is FQNNGV. CDR3 sequence: CASSLRTSGSIVDTQYF. The CDR3 coding sequence is TGTGCCAGCAGCCTCCGGACTAGCGGGAGTATTGTAGATACGCAGTATTTT.

There are a few counts of this clonotype. DNA for the CDR3: TGCAGTGCTAGACCGCAGCCCGGGGGGAGCAATCAGCCCCAGCATTTT. Encoded protein: CSARPQPGGSNQPQHF. The V gene is TRBV20-1, the J gene TRBJ1-5; TRBD1 might be the D (5 bases). This CDR3 has 16 amino acids. Germline-derived CDR1 and CDR2 are DFQATT and SNEGSKA (reference sequence). The V end lost 2 bases, the J end lost 1 base, and 15 bases lay between the germline ends.

This clonotype was counted only a few times. The rearrangement joins TRBV19 to TRBJ1-2; D ambiguous. The CDR3 has 13 residues. In germline, CDR1 is LNHDA, CDR2 SQIVND (reference sequence). V lost 3 bases and J 8 bases, leaving 13 bases between the germline ends. The CDR3: CASSMARRGGYTF. CDR3 nucleotide sequence: TGTGCCAGTAGTATGGCCAGGAGAGGCGGCTACACCTTC.

The chain combines TRBV6-1 with TRBJ1-6; D is perhaps TRBD1 (5 bases). This CDR3 spans 15 amino acids. V lost 4 bases to trimming and J lost 8 bases, with 15 bases between them. The germline V gene has CDR1 MNHNS and CDR2 SASEGT. DNA for the CDR3: TGTGCCAGCAGTGGCAACAGGCGGGGCGATTCACCCCTCCACTTT. Protein: CASSGNRRGDSPLHF.

DNA of the CDR3: TGTGCCAGCAGCCAAAGCCGTGGGGGAGAGACCCAGTACTTC. Encoded protein: CASSQSRGGETQYF. The chain joins TRBV3-1 to TRBJ2-5; D could derive from TRBD1 or TRBD2 (5 bases each). Germline-derived CDR1 and CDR2 are LGHDT and YNNKEL (reference sequence). The CDR3 extends over 14 amino acids. Deletions cut 2 bases from V and 4 bases from J, with 11 bases between.